The rows below give T cell receptor beta chains drawn from one sample of a study of a mutant IDH1 vaccine in newly diagnosed glioma. Clones were sequenced by immunoSEQ multiplex PCR, and TCRdb holds only the in-frame ones, with some missing. The sample includes 38,000 or so clones, 80% to 90% of them seen just once. No antigen has been identified for these receptors. The starting material was PBMCs, obtained from a glioma patient whose treatment included an IDH1 peptide vaccine. The receptor source for this set is a man aged 35 to 55 with glioma. The CDR3 runs from the conserved cysteine through the conserved F or W. A D gene is named only where the DNA matches it firmly. The size entry is marked missing in some rows and otherwise reads once, few, many or a size class.

>13|TRBJ2-7|-|-|TRBV11-3
CASSLTMGTEQYF
TGTGCCAGCAGCTTGACTATGGGGACCGAGCAGTACTTC
>11|TRBJ2-7|-|-|TRBV6-6
CASSLRYEQYF
TGTGCCAGCAGCCTCAGGTACGAGCAGTACTTC
>18|TRBJ2-3|TRBD2|-|TRBV11-2
CASSSGLAGGPSTDTQYF
TGTGCCAGCAGCTCGGGACTAGCGGGGGGGCCTAGCACAGATACGCAGTATTTT
>14|TRBJ1-3|-|-|TRBV18
CASSPGVSGNTIYF
TGTGCCAGCTCACCAGGGGTCTCTGGAAACACCATATATTTT
>17|TRBJ2-1|-|-|TRBV4-2
CASSQDWTGESYNEQFF
TGTGCCAGCAGCCAAGATTGGACGGGAGAGAGTTACAATGAGCAGTTCTTC
>12|TRBJ2-7|-|once|TRBV7-2
CASSLDNYEQYF
TGTGCCAGCAGCTTAGACAACTACGAGCAGTACTTC
>14|TRBJ1-1|TRBD1|-|TRBV6-1
CASSADRVGTEAFF
TGTGCCAGCAGTGCAGACAGGGTCGGCACTGAAGCTTTCTTT
>14|TRBJ2-7|TRBD2|-|TRBV7-9
CASSLGRGAYEQYF
TGTGCCAGCAGCTTAGGGCGGGGGGCGTACGAGCAGTACTTC
>16|TRBJ2-3|TRBD2|-|TRBV7-3
CASSSGLAGESDTQYF
TGTGCCAGCAGCTCTGGACTAGCGGGAGAGTCAGATACGCAGTATTTT
>14|TRBJ2-7|-|-|TRBV6-5
CASSPTGPLWEQYF
TGTGCCAGCAGTCCCACAGGGCCCCTTTGGGAGCAGTACTTC
>18|TRBJ1-3|TRBD1|-|TRBV6-1
CASSATGTGSFSGNTIYF
TGTGCCAGCAGTGCCACCGGGACAGGGTCCTTCTCTGGAAACACCATATATTTT
>19|TRBJ2-7|-|-|TRBV18
CASSPGLGGGGRILYEQYF
TGTGCCAGCTCACCCGGACTGGGGGGAGGGGGTAGGATCCTCTACGAGCAGTACTTC
>17|TRBJ2-1|-|-|TRBV5-6
CASSLLRGPRPYNEQFF
TGTGCCAGCAGCCTACTGAGGGGCCCCCGGCCCTACAATGAGCAGTTCTTC
>14|TRBJ1-6|TRBD1|-|TRBV6-5
CASSPTGGNSPLHF
TGTGCCAGCAGTCCTACAGGGGGTAATTCACCCCTCCACTTT
>15|TRBJ2-1|TRBD1|-|TRBV5-1
CASSRQGLLVDEQFF
TGCGCCAGCAGCCGACAGGGTCTTTTAGTCGATGAGCAGTTCTTC
>15|TRBJ1-1|-|-|TRBV28
CASSFRAGWGPEAFF
TGTGCCAGCAGTTTTCGGGCAGGTTGGGGACCTGAAGCTTTCTTT
>13|TRBJ2-6|-|few|TRBV5-6
CASSWPGANVLTF
TGTGCCAGCAGCTGGCCTGGGGCCAACGTCCTGACTTTC
>14|TRBJ1-6|-|-|TRBV7-9
CASSPWTGNSPLHF
TGTGCCAGCAGCCCATGGACGGGGAATTCACCCCTCCACTTT
>14|TRBJ2-3|TRBD2|once|TRBV10-3
CAITRGGAPDTQYF
TGTGCCATCACCCGCGGGGGGGCCCCGGATACGCAGTATTTT
>14|TRBJ2-1|TRBD2|few|TRBV9
CASNPGLAYNEQFF
TGTGCCAGCAACCCGGGACTAGCCTACAATGAGCAGTTCTTC
>19|TRBJ2-1|TRBD2|-|TRBV9
CASSGTSGGVFSSYNEQFF
TGTGCCAGCAGCGGGACTAGCGGGGGGGTTTTTAGCTCCTACAATGAGCAGTTCTTC
>13|TRBJ1-6|-|-|TRBV7-6
CASSLAEVSPLHF
TGTGCCAGCAGCTTAGCGGAGGTCTCACCCCTCCACTTT
>16|TRBJ2-2|-|-|TRBV18
CASSPGGEPYTGELFF
TGTGCCAGCTCACCAGGCGGGGAGCCGTATACCGGGGAGCTGTTTTTT
>14|TRBJ1-1|-|-|TRBV7-9
CASSLDVMNTEAFF
TGTGCCAGCAGCTTAGACGTAATGAACACTGAAGCTTTCTTT
>14|TRBJ1-1|-|-|TRBV7-2
CASSLALVNTEAFF
TGTGCCAGCAGCTTAGCGCTGGTGAACACTGAAGCTTTCTTT
>14|TRBJ2-5|-|few|TRBV2
CASEPGQRQETQYF
TGTGCCAGCGAGCCGGGTCAAAGGCAAGAGACCCAGTACTTC
>14|TRBJ1-6|TRBD1|-|TRBV7-6
CASSSGQGSSPLHF
TGTGCCAGCAGCTCGGGACAGGGAAGTTCACCCCTCCACTTT
>15|TRBJ1-1|-|-|TRBV5-4
CASSLEGGRNTEAFF
TGTGCCAGCAGCTTGGAGGGAGGGAGGAACACTGAAGCTTTCTTT
>17|TRBJ1-3|TRBD1|once|TRBV5-1
CASSLGTGGSSGNTIYF
TGCGCCAGCAGCTTGGGGACAGGGGGAAGCTCTGGAAACACCATATATTTT
>10|TRBJ1-5|-|-|TRBV4-1
CASSQDPQHF
TGCGCCAGCAGCCAAGACCCCCAGCATTTT
>14|TRBJ2-7|TRBD2|-|TRBV10-1
CASSERGLAREQYF
TGCGCCAGCAGTGAGCGGGGACTAGCTCGGGAGCAGTACTTC
>16|TRBJ2-3|TRBD2|-|TRBV9
CASSKQAGLGTDTQYF
TGTGCCAGCAGCAAACAAGCGGGACTGGGCACAGATACGCAGTATTTT
>14|TRBJ2-1|TRBD2|-|TRBV5-5
CASRTSGSYNEQFF
TGTGCCAGCAGGACTAGCGGGTCCTACAATGAGCAGTTCTTC
>18|TRBJ2-5|TRBD2|-|TRBV4-2
CASSQDLTSGRPGETQYF
TGTGCCAGCAGCCAAGATCTAACTAGCGGGAGACCCGGGGAGACCCAGTACTTC
>14|TRBJ1-6|TRBD1|-|TRBV4-2
CASSQGQGYSPLHF
TGTGCCAGCAGCCAAGGACAGGGATATTCACCCCTCCACTTT
>14|TRBJ1-2|TRBD1|-|TRBV30
CAWRAYLWDSGYTF
TGTGCCTGGAGGGCGTATTTATGGGACAGCGGTTACACCTTC
>15|TRBJ1-6|TRBD1|-|TRBV7-9
CASSLVGQGNSPLHF
TGTGCCAGCAGCTTAGTGGGACAGGGCAATTCACCCCTCCACTTT
>16|TRBJ1-6|-|-|TRBV4-2
CASSQKPGPYNSPLHF
TGTGCCAGCAGCCAGAAACCGGGTCCCTACAATTCACCCCTCCACTTT
>14|TRBJ2-7|-|-|TRBV11-3
CASSFQGSSYEQYF
TGTGCCAGCAGCTTCCAGGGGAGCTCCTACGAGCAGTACTTC
>15|TRBJ2-5|-|-|TRBV5-1
CASSSLRGIEETQYF
TGCGCCAGCAGCTCATTGAGGGGTATAGAAGAGACCCAGTACTTC
>13|TRBJ2-7|-|once|TRBV5-5
CASSLEPRYEQYF
TGTGCCAGCAGCTTGGAACCCCGTTACGAGCAGTACTTC
>14|TRBJ1-1|TRBD1|-|TRBV16
CASSPPIGQGGAFF
TGTGCCAGCAGCCCACCAATTGGACAGGGAGGAGCTTTCTTT
>15|TRBJ2-3|-|-|TRBV6-1
CASSARGASTDTQYF
TGTGCCAGCAGCGCCCGTGGGGCCAGCACAGATACGCAGTATTTT
>14|TRBJ2-6|-|-|TRBV6-5
CASFSGPGANVLTF
TGTGCCAGCTTTAGCGGCCCTGGGGCCAACGTCCTGACTTTC
>14|TRBJ1-2|-|-|TRBV6-5
CATLNQRGGYGYTF
TGTGCCACCCTAAACCAAAGGGGCGGCTATGGCTACACCTTC
>11|TRBJ1-2|TRBD1|-|TRBV20-1
CSASLGGRPTF
TGCAGTGCTAGCCTAGGGGGCCGACCCACCTTC
>12|TRBJ2-7|-|-|TRBV10-2
CASRDNSYEQYF
TGCGCCAGCAGAGACAACTCCTACGAGCAGTACTTC
>12|TRBJ2-7|-|-|TRBV5-1
CASSLDLTEKYF
TGCGCCAGCAGCTTGGACCTTACAGAGAAGTACTTC
>16|TRBJ1-2|TRBD1|-|TRBV19
CASSPRDRGPSYGYTF
TGTGCCAGTAGTCCCCGGGACAGGGGGCCGAGCTATGGCTACACCTTC
>15|TRBJ2-7|-|few|TRBV5-6
CASSLLGRGSDEQYF
TGTGCCAGCAGCTTGTTGGGCAGGGGTTCCGACGAGCAGTACTTC
>15|TRBJ2-1|TRBD2|-|TRBV25-1
CASSRERGSYNEQFF
TGTGCCAGCTCCCGGGAGCGGGGCTCCTACAATGAGCAGTTCTTC
>15|TRBJ1-5|TRBD1|-|TRBV7-2
CASSLVGQANQPQHF
TGTGCCAGCAGCTTAGTGGGACAGGCCAATCAGCCCCAGCATTTT